The T cell receptor beta chain described here comes from a study of OX40 agonist ivuxolimab in advanced cancers. Study-wide background: Earlier anti-PD-1, anti-PD-L1 or anti-CTLA-4 therapy was permitted; around 40% had received some. There were three patients with partial responses, one having hepatocellular carcinoma and two cutaneous melanoma.

The CDR3 spans 14 residues. Between the trimmed V and J ends, which lost 4 bases and 0 bases, there was a span of 8 bases. CDR1 and CDR2 (germline): LNHDA, SQIVND (reference sequence). Sequencing was performed with immunoSEQ multiplex PCR; in TCRdb, only in-frame clones are kept and a portion is missing. The sample contains tens of thousands of clones, roughly 90% of which appear only once. This receptor was taken from an adult with an advanced solid tumor such as melanoma, head and neck, liver or kidney cancer. Sample: CD4+ or CD8+ T cells sorted from blood, taken in a trial of the OX40 agonist ivuxolimab. V is TRBV19 and J is TRBJ2-3, with D hard to call. The CDR3 sequence: CASSRQRSTDTQYF. The CDR3 DNA reads as TGTGCCAGTAGTAGGCAGCGTAGCACAGATACGCAGTATTTT.